These 21 T cell receptor beta chains were all obtained from the same sample, sequenced in a study of blood T cell repertoires in COVID-19. Sequenced by immunoSEQ multiplex PCR; TCRdb stores in-frame clones only, minus some. The sample lists around 150,000 clones; approximately 93% were seen once. Source material: peripheral blood. The receptors were gathered from a woman aged 55-70 years with COVID-19, enrolled during active disease.

V usage is TRBV5-4 and J usage is TRBJ1-1; 8 positions agree with TRBD1. Germline lookup yields CDR1 SGHNT and CDR2 YYREEE (reference sequence). The J segment lost 6 bases and the V segment lost 4 bases, leaving 5 bases of the junction unmatched. The CDR3 spans 13 residues. CDR3 coding DNA: TGTGCCAGCAGCCCCGACAGGGGACCTGAAGCTTTCTTT. It is translated as CASSPDRGPEAFF.

This clone occurred once. The CDR3 is CASSSPPARGTEAFF. The CDR3 nucleotides are TGTGCCAGCAGTTCCCCCCCCGCCCGGGGCACTGAAGCTTTCTTT. This chain joins TRBV27 and TRBJ1-1, with unresolved D. CDR3 length: 15 residues. The germline V gene encodes CDR1 MNHEY and CDR2 SMNVEV (reference sequence). Trimming shortened V by 4 bases and J by 4 bases, and 16 bases separated the two germline ends.

CDR3 bases: TGTGCCAGCAGACATGATGAGACAATGAATGAAAAACTGTTTTTT. It translates to CASRHDETMNEKLFF. The chain carries TRBV7-9 and TRBJ1-4; D is unresolved. This CDR3 contains 15 residues. The germline V and J ends were trimmed by 6 bases and 5 bases, with 16 bases remaining between them. CDR1 is SEHNR and CDR2 is FQNEAQ in the germline V gene (reference sequence).

V is TRBV6-4 and J is TRBJ1-1, with D unresolved. With 2 bases removed from V and 1 base from J, the gap between germline ends came to 8 bases. CDR1 MRHNA and CDR2 SNTAGT come from the germline V gene. This CDR3 region has 14 residues. The CDR3 region has the DNA TGTGCCAGCAGTGACAAACGGTGGAACACTGAAGCTTTCTTT. Its translation is CASSDKRWNTEAFF.

This chain connects TRBV2 to TRBJ1-2; D may be TRBD1 (6 bases). Trimming left V 0 bases short and J 3 bases short, with 8 bases between. The germline V gene encodes CDR1 SNHLY and CDR2 FYNNEI. CDR3 length: 14 residues. The CDR3 sequence is CASSEASGDYGYTF. The CDR3 DNA reads TGTGCCAGCAGTGAAGCCTCAGGGGACTATGGCTACACCTTC.

The chain combines TRBV4-3 with TRBJ1-2; possibly TRBD1 for D (6 bases). Trimming stripped 0 bases from V and 2 bases from J, with 10 bases between. Germline V gives CDR1 LGHNA, CDR2 YSLEER. This CDR3 region has 15 residues. Written as DNA, the CDR3 is TGCGCCAGCAGCCAAGAAACAGGGCCCAACTATGGCTACACCTTC. This sequence encodes CASSQETGPNYGYTF.

The J gene is TRBJ1-1, the V gene TRBV19; D gene ambiguous. CDR3 length: 13 residues. Between the trimmed V and J ends, which lost 6 bases and 1 base, there was a span of 9 bases. Per germline, CDR1 LNHDA and CDR2 SQIVND (reference sequence). The CDR3 coding sequence is TGTGCCAGTAGCTTAACAGAGAACACTGAAGCTTTCTTT. Translation gives CASSLTENTEAFF.

The chain has TRBV20-1 and TRBJ2-3; the match to TRBD2 covers 7 bases. Germline values: CDR1 DFQATT, CDR2 SNEGSKA (reference sequence). CDR3 length: 16 residues. Unmatched junction bases numbered 9, after V lost 3 bases and J lost 0 bases. CDR3 region: CSASGRGTYSTDTQYF. The CDR3 DNA reads as TGCAGTGCTAGTGGGCGGGGGACGTACAGCACAGATACGCAGTATTTT.

The chain has TRBV11-2 and TRBJ1-2, with D unclear. The germline gives CDR1 SGHAT, CDR2 FQNNGV. V was clipped by 3 bases and J by 2 bases, with 16 bases between them. The CDR3 covers 16 residues. The CDR3 is CASSFVLARFNYGYTF. The CDR3 DNA is TGTGCCAGCAGCTTTGTGCTCGCTAGGTTCAACTATGGCTACACCTTC.

This chain joins TRBV2 and TRBJ2-2; 7 nucleotides line up with TRBD1. Germline loops: CDR1 SNHLY, CDR2 FYNNEI. This CDR3 is 16 amino acids long. The V gene end was trimmed by 4 bases and the J gene end by 1 base; junction bases not matched to a gene: 6. The CDR3 reads CASSAMDRRNTGELFF. The CDR3 DNA is TGTGCCAGCAGTGCAATGGACAGGAGGAACACCGGGGAGCTGTTTTTT.

The genes are TRBV19 and TRBJ1-1; perhaps TRBD1 as D (6 bases). Germline CDR1 LNHDA, CDR2 SQIVND (reference sequence). The CDR3 has 15 amino acids. With 7 bases removed from V and 0 bases from J, the gap between germline ends came to 15 bases. The CDR3 nucleotides are TGTGCCAGTACATCTATGGGACACATGAACACTGAAGCTTTCTTT. Translated, it gives CASTSMGHMNTEAFF.

The chain uses TRBV7-6 and TRBJ1-4; the match to TRBD1 covers 11 bases. The CDR3 consists of 15 residues. With 4 bases clipped from V and 3 bases from J, the junction kept 1 base outside the gene matches. Per the germline V gene, CDR1 is SGHVS and CDR2 is FNYEAQ. The CDR3 loop reads CASSWDRGSNEKLFF. The CDR3 DNA follows: TGTGCCAGCAGCTGGGACAGGGGGTCTAATGAAAAACTGTTTTTT.

The gene calls are TRBV7-6 and TRBJ2-6; possibly TRBD1 for D (6 bases). Trimming stripped 2 bases from V and 0 bases from J, with 14 bases between. CDR1 is SGHVS and CDR2 is FNYEAQ in the germline V gene. There are 18 residues in the CDR3. This chain's CDR3 is CASSLILGQSSGANVLTF. The CDR3 DNA reads TGTGCCAGCAGCTTAATCCTCGGACAGTCCTCTGGGGCCAACGTCCTGACTTTC.

V usage is TRBV19 and J usage is TRBJ1-6, with D unclear. Germline V lookup: CDR1 LNHDA, CDR2 SQIVND (reference sequence). CDR3 length equals 13 residues. The V gene lost 0 bases and the J gene lost 10 bases, with 7 bases spanning the gap. CDR3 bases: TGTGCCAGTAGTATAGACGGGAGGTCACCCCTCCACTTT. Translating gives CASSIDGRSPLHF. The full variable domain, rest sourced from reference TRBV19 and TRBJ1-6, is DGGITQSPKYLFRKEGQNVTLSCEQNLNHDAMYWYRQDPGQGLRLIYYSQIVNDFQKGDIAEGYSVSREKKESFPLTVTSAQKNPTAFYLCASSIDGRSPLHFGNGTRLTVT.

The genes are TRBV7-2 and TRBJ2-7; the D gene is possibly TRBD1 (6 bases). This CDR3 comprises 16 residues. V lost 1 base and J 2 bases, leaving 15 bases between the germline ends. Germline values: CDR1 SGHTA, CDR2 FQGNSA. The CDR3 bases are TGTGCCAGCAGCTTAGTAACAGGCCAGGGGCCCTACGAGCAGTACTTC. Its protein product is CASSLVTGQGPYEQYF. Filled out from reference TRBV7-2 and TRBJ2-7, the complete variable domain reads GAGVSQSPSNKVTEKGKDVELRCDPISGHTALYWYRQSLGQGLEFLIYFQGNSAPDKSGLPSDRFSAERTGGSVSTLTIQRTQQEDSAVYLCASSLVTGQGPYEQYFGPGTRLTVT.

The chain combines TRBV5-1 with TRBJ2-1; the match to TRBD1 covers 9 bases. Germline V gene sequence: CDR1 SGHRS, CDR2 YFSETQ. J was trimmed by 7 bases and V by 5 bases; bases with no gene match: 7. The CDR3 is 14 amino acids. CDR3 sequence: CASRQQGARNEQFF. For the CDR3, the DNA is TGCGCCAGCAGACAACAGGGGGCCAGGAATGAGCAGTTCTTC. The whole variable domain, filled in from reference TRBV5-1 and TRBJ2-1, reads KAGVTQTPRYLIKTRGQQVTLSCSPISGHRSVSWYQQTPGQGLQFLFEYFSETQRNKGNFPGRFSGRQFSNSRSEMNVSTLELGDSALYLCASRQQGARNEQFFGPGTRLTVL.

The chain couples TRBV28 to TRBJ1-5; perhaps TRBD1 as D (5 bases). This CDR3 is built from 14 residues. With 8 bases removed from V and 2 bases from J, the gap between germline ends came to 13 bases. The germline gives CDR1 MDHEN, CDR2 SYDVKM. DNA for the CDR3: TGTGCCAGCTTGGGATGGGGGGGCAATCAGCCCCAGCATTTT. Its protein product is CASLGWGGNQPQHF.

CDR3 sequence reads: CASSNRQGGGTEAFF. The CDR3 coding sequence is TGTGCCAGCAGTAACCGACAGGGTGGTGGCACTGAAGCTTTCTTT. J is TRBJ1-1 and V is TRBV6-5; 7 bases are a match to TRBD1. The CDR3 sequence is 15 residues long. CDR1 MNHEY and CDR2 SVGAGI come from the germline V gene. Trimming took 5 bases from V and 4 from J; bases not matched to a gene: 10.

This chain joins TRBV6-5 and TRBJ1-1; D perhaps matches TRBD1 (5 bases). V was pared by 5 bases and J by 7 bases, with 8 bases between. The CDR3 is 11 residues long. Germline assignment: CDR1 MNHEY and CDR2 SVGAGI. The CDR3 here is CASSRDSEAFF. The DNA of the CDR3 is TGTGCCAGCAGTCGCGACAGTGAAGCTTTCTTT.

The chain has TRBV9 and TRBJ1-1; D is undetermined. The CDR3 is made up of 13 amino acids. V lost 2 bases and J lost 1, with 6 bases in between. Germline lookup yields CDR1 SGDLS and CDR2 YYNGEE. The CDR3 coding sequence is TGTGCCAGCAGCGTTTTCGGGAACACTGAAGCTTTCTTT. It yields the protein CASSVFGNTEAFF.

With regard to this clone: Mismatch with germline at one junction end may stem from a read error. The chain recombines TRBV7-9 with TRBJ2-1; D is perhaps TRBD1 (5 bases). This CDR3 spans 11 amino acids. Germline V gives CDR1 SEHNR, CDR2 FQNEAQ (reference sequence). The chain's CDR3 is CASSQGDRRLF. CDR3 DNA sequence: TGTGCCAGCAGCCAAGGAGACAGACGGCTCTTC.